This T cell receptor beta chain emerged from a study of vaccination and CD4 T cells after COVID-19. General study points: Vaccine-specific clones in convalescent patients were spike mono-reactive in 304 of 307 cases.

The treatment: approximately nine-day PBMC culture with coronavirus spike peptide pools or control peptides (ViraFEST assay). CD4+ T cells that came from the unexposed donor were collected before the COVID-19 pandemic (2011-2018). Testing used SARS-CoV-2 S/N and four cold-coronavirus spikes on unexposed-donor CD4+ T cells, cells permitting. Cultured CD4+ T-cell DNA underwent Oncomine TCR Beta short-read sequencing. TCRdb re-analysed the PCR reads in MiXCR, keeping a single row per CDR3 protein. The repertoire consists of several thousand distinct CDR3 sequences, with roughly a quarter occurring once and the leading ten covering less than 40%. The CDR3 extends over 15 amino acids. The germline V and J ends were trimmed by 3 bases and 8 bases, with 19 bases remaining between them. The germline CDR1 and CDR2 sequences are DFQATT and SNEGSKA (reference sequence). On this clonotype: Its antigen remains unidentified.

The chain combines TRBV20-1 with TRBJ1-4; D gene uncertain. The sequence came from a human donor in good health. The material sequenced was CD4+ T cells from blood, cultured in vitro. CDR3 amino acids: CSASEGGRRAEKLFF. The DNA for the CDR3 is TGCAGTGCTAGTGAAGGAGGCCGCCGGGCCGAAAAACTGTTTTTT.